These T cell receptor beta chains were read from a single sample in a study of T cell repertoires in aging, cancer and after chemotherapy. One entry per CDR3 protein results from TCRdb running MiXCR on the multiplex PCR reads. There are roughly 9,100 distinct CDR3 sequences in the sample; about 34% occur only once, and around 3.8% lies in the top ten. The sequencing input was blood. These receptors were collected from a human donor in good health. The CDR3 runs from the conserved cysteine through the conserved F or W. A D gene is named only where the DNA matches it firmly. Clone size is stated in some rows and not others, as once, few, many or a class when expanded.

J gene,D gene,V gene,clone size,CDR3 protein,CDR3 DNA
TRBJ2-3,TRBD2,TRBV5-6,.,CASSLVARGGVDTQYF,TGCGCCAGCAGCTTGGTGGCGCGGGGGGGAGTAGATACGCAGTATTTT
TRBJ2-7,TRBD2,TRBV6-5,.,CASSYSSGASYEQYF,TGTGCCAGCAGTTACTCTAGCGGGGCTTCCTACGAGCAGTACTTC
TRBJ1-5,.,TRBV29-1,medium-sized,CSVADGVLGNQPQHF,TGCAGCGTTGCCGACGGAGTATTGGGCAATCAGCCCCAGCATTTT
TRBJ2-3,TRBD2,TRBV18,.,CASSLGLPSDTQYF,TGTGCCAGCTCACTGGGACTACCCTCGGATACGCAGTATTTT
TRBJ2-1,.,TRBV6-2/TRBV6-3,few,CASGRPLDPNEQFF,TGTGCCAGCGGAAGACCACTAGATCCCAATGAGCAGTTCTTC
TRBJ1-2,TRBD1,TRBV18,.,CASSPTGANYGYTF,TGTGCCAGCTCACCGACAGGGGCCAACTATGGCTACACCTTC
TRBJ1-5,.,TRBV7-2,.,CASSTPQGMGQPQHF,TGTGCCAGCAGCACGCCGCAGGGGATGGGTCAGCCCCAGCATTTT
TRBJ1-2,.,TRBV12-3/TRBV12-4,few,CASSLAIASRVFYGYTF,TGTGCCAGCAGTTTAGCGATAGCCTCCAGGGTGTTCTATGGCTACACCTTC
TRBJ1-6,.,TRBV6-5,.,CASSYSFNNSPLHF,TGTGCCAGCAGTTATAGCTTTAATAATTCACCCCTCCACTTT
TRBJ1-4,TRBD1,TRBV6-5,.,CASSFGQGKLFF,TGTGCCAGCAGTTTCGGACAGGGGAAACTGTTTTTT
TRBJ2-3,TRBD2,TRBV7-2,.,CASSLTGGGRSTDTQYF,TGTGCCAGCAGCTTGACGGGCGGGGGGCGGAGCACAGATACGCAGTATTTT
TRBJ1-2,.,TRBV7-9,.,CASSLEGGYTF,TGTGCCAGCAGCTTAGAAGGGGGCTACACCTTC
TRBJ1-6,.,TRBV11-2,few,CASSIYRVESPLHF,TGTGCCAGCAGCATATACAGGGTGGAATCACCCCTCCACTTT
TRBJ1-4,.,TRBV10-3,few,CAISESSGGNEKLFF,TGTGCCATCAGTGAGTCTTCGGGGGGAAATGAAAAACTGTTTTTT
TRBJ2-7,.,TRBV6-5,few,CASSYSAVHEQYF,TGTGCCAGCAGTTACTCGGCAGTCCACGAGCAGTACTTC
TRBJ2-1,.,TRBV7-9,.,CASRSSGAAYNEQFF,TGTGCCAGCAGGTCCTCGGGGGCCGCCTACAATGAGCAGTTCTTC
TRBJ2-6,.,TRBV5-1,.,CASSPTASYSGANVLTF,TGCGCCAGCAGCCCGACAGCCTCCTACTCTGGGGCCAACGTCCTGACTTTC
TRBJ1-6,.,TRBV19,.,CASSIAGTAAPLHF,TGTGCCAGTAGTATAGCCGGGACCGCGGCACCCCTCCACTTT
TRBJ2-1,.,TRBV5-4,few,CASSFAPEDEQFF,TGTGCCAGCAGCTTCGCCCCCGAGGATGAGCAGTTCTTC
TRBJ1-3,TRBD1,TRBV2,.,CASRGDRASNTIYF,TGTGCCAGCAGAGGGGACAGAGCTAGTAACACCATATATTTT
TRBJ1-6,TRBD1,TRBV6-5,.,CASSLGTGGVESPLHF,TGTGCCAGCAGTTTGGGAACAGGGGGCGTTGAATCACCCCTCCACTTT
TRBJ1-4,.,TRBV11-2,.,CASSLGNEKLFF,TGTGCCAGCAGCTTAGGGAATGAAAAACTGTTTTTT
TRBJ2-1,TRBD2,TRBV18,few,CASSPAASGGNEQFF,TGTGCCAGCTCACCAGCGGCTAGCGGGGGGAATGAGCAGTTCTTC